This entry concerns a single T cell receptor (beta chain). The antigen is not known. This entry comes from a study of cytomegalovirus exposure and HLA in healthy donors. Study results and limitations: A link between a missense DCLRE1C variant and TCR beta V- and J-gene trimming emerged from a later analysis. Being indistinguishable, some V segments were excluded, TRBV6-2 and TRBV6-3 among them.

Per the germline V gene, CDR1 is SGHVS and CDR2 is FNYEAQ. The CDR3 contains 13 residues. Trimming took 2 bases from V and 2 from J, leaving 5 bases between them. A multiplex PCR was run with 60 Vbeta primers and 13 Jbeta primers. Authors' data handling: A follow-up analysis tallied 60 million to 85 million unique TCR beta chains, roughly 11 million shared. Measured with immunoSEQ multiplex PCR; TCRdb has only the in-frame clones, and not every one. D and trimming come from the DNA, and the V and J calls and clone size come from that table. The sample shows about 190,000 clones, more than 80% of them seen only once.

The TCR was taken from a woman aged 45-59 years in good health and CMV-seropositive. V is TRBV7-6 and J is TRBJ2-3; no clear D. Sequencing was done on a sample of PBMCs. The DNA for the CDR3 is TGTGCCAGCAGCTTATTATCCACAGATACGCAGTATTTT. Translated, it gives CASSLLSTDTQYF.